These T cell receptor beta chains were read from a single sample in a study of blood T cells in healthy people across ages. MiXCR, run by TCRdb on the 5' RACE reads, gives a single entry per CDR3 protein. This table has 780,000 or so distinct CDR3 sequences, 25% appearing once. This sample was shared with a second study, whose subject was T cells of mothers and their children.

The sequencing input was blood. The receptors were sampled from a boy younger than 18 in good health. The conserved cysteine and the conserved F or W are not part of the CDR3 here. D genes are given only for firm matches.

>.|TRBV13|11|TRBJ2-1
ASSLRGPNEQF
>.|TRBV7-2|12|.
ASLTAGQFYEQY
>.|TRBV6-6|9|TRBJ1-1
ASKGNTEAF
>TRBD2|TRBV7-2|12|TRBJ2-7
ASSLQRGSDEQY
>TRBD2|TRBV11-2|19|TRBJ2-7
ASSSKQRGLAGRGRYYEQY
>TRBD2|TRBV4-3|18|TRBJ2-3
ASSQDPSALAGGPLDTQY
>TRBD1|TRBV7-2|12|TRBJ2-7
ASSSGQGTVEQY
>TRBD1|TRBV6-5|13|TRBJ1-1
ASSLPGQANTEAF
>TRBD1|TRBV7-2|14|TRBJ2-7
ASSLAGTGGAYEQY
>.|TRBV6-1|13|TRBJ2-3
ASSDERAGTDTQY
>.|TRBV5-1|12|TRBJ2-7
ASSLGQALGEQY
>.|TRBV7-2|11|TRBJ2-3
ASGAQGTDTQY
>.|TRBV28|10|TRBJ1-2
AAGGGPDGYT
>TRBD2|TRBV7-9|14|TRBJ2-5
ASSLKASGGRETQY
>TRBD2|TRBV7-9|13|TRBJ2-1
ASSLVGLADNEQF
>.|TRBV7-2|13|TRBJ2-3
ASSIRGGATDTQY
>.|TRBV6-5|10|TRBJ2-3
ASSDRTDTQY
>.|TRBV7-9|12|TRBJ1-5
ASSLTGPIQPQH
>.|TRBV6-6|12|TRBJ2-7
ASSYVGNGYEQY
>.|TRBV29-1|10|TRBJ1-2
SVEGSDYGYT
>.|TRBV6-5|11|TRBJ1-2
ASSYSMNYGYT
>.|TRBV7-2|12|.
ASSLTNSYNEQF
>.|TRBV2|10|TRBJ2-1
ASSETWNEQF
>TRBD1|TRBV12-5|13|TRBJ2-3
ASGLGTGGTDTQY